This TCR beta chain appears in the sequencing data of a study of cytomegalovirus exposure and HLA in healthy donors (dated by TCRdb to between 2016 and 2019). For the study in its entirety: According to an earlier analysis of a few hundred of the donors, roughly 180 million T cells yielded roughly 100 million unique TCR beta sequences and 276 Gb of sequence data. Roughly 310 gigabases of sequencing data and approximately 80 million unique TCR sequences were included in an early release covering about 700 HLA-typed donors. Of the roughly 400 genotyped donors, roughly 76% were placed in the genetic ancestry cluster associated with self-reported Caucasian donors. The study aimed to test whether signatures of past pathogen exposure could be identified by cataloging public T cell receptors. Using immunosequencing, the study profiled T cell repertoires from 666 subjects and related those repertoires to cytomegalovirus serostatus. A separate validation cohort of over 95 different subjects was used in addition to the roughly 700-subject first cohort. To predict cytomegalovirus infection status, the study combined high-throughput TCR immunosequencing, statistical association of individual TCRs with disease status, and machine learning. To study patterns of TCR occurrence, a later analysis re-analyzed previously published TCR beta repertoires from around 670 donors and added high-resolution HLA genotyping. Rather than drawing on any new phenotypic data, the later analysis identified candidate immune exposures from TCR beta sequences and the way those sequences occurred across donors. In an earlier analysis of more than 550 of the donors, high-throughput TCR beta sequencing was used to judge whether each TCR beta V gene segment behaved as functional or pseudogenic. Donor age, sex, ethnicity and CMV serostatus were compiled together with the repertoire data. In a later genetic analysis, genome-wide SNP genotypes for about three fifths of the roughly 670 donors were used, and that subset was treated as a discovery cohort. Every discovery cohort repertoire had been produced on one sequencing platform. Both class I and class II loci were covered by HLA typing, at four-digit resolution. Typing coverage varied by locus: roughly 620-640 donors for A, B, C, DRB1 and DQB1; more than 500 for DQA1; more than 600 for DPA1; approximately 450 for DPB1. Several DR-DQ haplotypes were treated as single units for association and clustering because of strong linkage in the cohort. Across roughly 420 genotyped donors of the cohort, an average of roughly 250,000 unique TCR beta nucleotide sequences per donor were sequenced, and roughly 20% of those sequences were non-productive.

Worth noting for this clone: Which antigen it targets is not known. Base qualities are not provided; no much larger clone lies one nucleotide away.

CDR1 is given as SGHRS and CDR2 as YFSETQ, both from the germline V gene. Trimming removed 4 bases from V and 1 base from J; the gene matches leave 5 bases unexplained. The CDR3 runs 14 amino acids, cysteine and phenylalanine included. This entry keeps only the CDR3 DNA: 42 bases, framed from base 1. In total, fewer than 750 healthy bone marrow donors made up the cohort. At the time of sampling, all cohort members were nominally healthy, though unrecorded immune exposures were likely present. The donor tested CMV seropositive, placing the donor among the approximately 290 seropositive members of the cohort. Every donor gave a peripheral blood sample, and the peripheral blood mononuclear cells from that sample were used for TCR beta sequencing. The Qiagen DNeasy Blood Extraction Kit was used to extract genomic DNA from the blood cell samples. Libraries came from the immunoSEQ multiplex PCR assay. The multiplex PCR relied on a mix of 60 forward primers for TCR Vbeta segments and 13 reverse primers for TCR Jbeta segments. The CDR3 region of rearranged TCR beta genes was amplified from genomic DNA with a multiplex PCR assay. The Illumina HiSeq System was used to sequence the amplified TCR beta libraries as 87-base-pair reads. The authors processed their data as follows. In a later analysis, some 80 million unique TCR beta chains were counted across the roughly 610 repertoires, and approximately 9.9 million of these chains were shared by at least two donors. Raw reads were error-corrected and collapsed into unique sequences with a nearest-neighbor algorithm that merged closely related sequences to remove PCR and sequencing errors. V, D and J gene segments were assigned by aligning CDR3 sequences to IMGT reference sequences. For a sequence to be retained, at least a six-nucleotide match to both a V gene segment and a J gene segment was required. A rearrangement was called productive if the CDR3 had no stop codons and remained in frame with V and J, and every other rearrangement was called non-productive. CDR3 was defined according to IMGT convention as the region running from the second conserved V-encoded cysteine to the conserved J-encoded phenylalanine. The earlier analysis of fewer than 700 of the donors excluded sequences that lacked an unambiguous match to a single V gene segment. An earlier analysis of almost 600 of the donors classified V segments as functional when productive rearrangements were above 56.7% and as segregating when the standard deviation between donors was above 5%. To diagnose cytomegalovirus status from the catalog of TCR beta chain sequences, a statistical classification framework was built. In a later analysis, V and J genes were assigned by comparing TCR nucleotide sequences against IMGT/GENE-DB human TR gene sequences. The TCRdist pipeline was used in a later analysis to assign CDR3 sequences and most-parsimonious VDJ recombination scenarios. In a later analysis, each TCR beta chain was defined by its CDR3 amino acid sequence together with its V-gene family, and reads lacking a unique V-gene family were excluded. To address suspected cross-contamination and a sequencing artifact, a later analysis removed 550 to 750 highly shared, low-generation-probability nucleotide sequences. For each public chain, a later analysis derived a clonal expansion index from normalized ranks of inferred template counts within each repertoire. A later analysis computed generation probabilities with a VDJ recombination model fitted to out-of-frame rearrangements, and checked the results against IGoR. A later analysis scored TCR-TCR, TCR-HLA and TCR-CMV co-occurrence with hypergeometric tests, applying a repertoire-size bias correction to TCR pairs. A later analysis estimated false discovery rates by permuting HLA or CMV assignments 20 times. A later analysis grouped co-occurring TCRs with DBSCAN, adding TCRdist sequence similarity when clustering within HLA-allele-positive subsets. For co-occurrence clustering, repertoires with fewer than 30,000 or more than 120,000 public chains were excluded, along with roughly 5 repertoires with anomalous nucleotide sharing. TCRdb holds this immuneACCESS table with in-frame rearrangements only. Some clones are missing; in checked studies, unresolved V genes explain under half, and the rest has no known cause. That table furnishes V, J and clone size, whereas the DNA furnished D and trimming. Counted in this sample were roughly 100,000 clones; about 12% of them appeared once. The ten largest clones capture roughly a sixth of the sample.

Results and caveats for the whole study, not just this receptor: The authors suggested that the approach could potentially be generalized to other disease states and immunological phenotypes. In a later analysis, the rate of TCR association differed among HLA loci, with DRB1 alleles having the most associated TCRs and HLA-C alleles having the fewest. Because the 87-base-pair reads could not distinguish some IMGT-functional V segments, including TRBV6-2 and TRBV6-3, those segments were excluded. Only TCR beta chains were sequenced in this cohort, and the absence of alpha or paired-chain data limited detectable features. Immune exposure information for the cohort was limited to CMV serostatus. A cluster of highly shared sequence variants was judged likely to represent a technical artifact of the sequencing pipeline. A later genetic analysis reported fewer N-insertions in productive TCRs among donors in an Asian-associated ancestry cluster than the roughly 700-donor mean. In a later analysis, HLA-associated TCR beta chains showed more clonal expansion and lower generation probabilities than non-associated chains that were equally common. Presence/absence analyses assumed roughly uniform sequencing depth across donors, an assumption that may not hold. When HLA alleles, especially DR and DQ, strongly co-occurred, attributing TCR associations to individual alleles was difficult. Specific HLA alleles were associated with over 15,000 TCR beta sequences at a false discovery rate of 0.05 in a later analysis. In an earlier analysis of under 600 of the donors, most TCR beta V segments were observed in productive rearrangements about 87% or about 30% of the time, broadly matching IMGT annotations. HLA typing was unavailable for some donors at each locus, so association tests used only the typed subset. Because counts were too low, roughly 16 rarely observed V segments, including chromosome 9 orphons, were left out of the earlier analysis of over 550 of the donors. Most TCR sequences were seen in very few donors, while some public TCRs were found in many individuals. A later analysis reported that several top co-occurrence clusters appeared linked to parvovirus B19, influenza, CMV and Epstein-Barr virus. The classifier was reported to diagnose cytomegalovirus status with high specificity and sensitivity in both the original and validation cohorts. Linkage disequilibrium might explain the correlated functional status among segregating V segments, but an unknown experimental factor could not be excluded. A further reported finding was that TCR beta sequences accurately predicted the HLA-A and HLA-B alleles for most subjects in the first cohort. The study listed over 150 TCR beta chains as associated with cytomegalovirus. In a later genetic analysis, a missense DCLRE1C variant was associated with V-gene and J-gene trimming of TCR beta chains, and the association was replicated in an independent cohort. In vitro tests confirmed that a few of the cytomegalovirus-associated TCR beta chains recognize cytomegalovirus antigens. A later analysis found that most CMV-associated TCR beta chains appeared HLA-restricted, with HLA associations seemingly driven largely by CMV exposure.

This receptor was obtained from a man aged 40-49 years in good health and CMV-seropositive. Source material: PBMCs. Recombination connected TRBV5-1 to TRBJ2-7, with TRBD1 matching 7 junction bases. The sequenced DNA: TGCGCCAGCAGCACAGGGGACGCTTCCTACGAGCAGTACTTC. Translated, this is CASSTGDASYEQYF.